The next 27 T cell receptor beta chains were all read from a single sample in a study of control samples from healthy donors and cancer patients. Only in-frame clones appear in the TCRdb table, and some are missing; sequencing was by immunoSEQ multiplex PCR. The repertoire holds under 85,000 clones, with 80% to 90% as singletons. Input material: PBMCs. The receptors derive from a man aged 55 to 70 with head and neck cancer.

This chain connects TRBV7-6 to TRBJ1-3; D not resolved. Per the germline V gene, CDR1 is SGHVS and CDR2 is FNYEAQ. Trimming removed 7 bases from V and 3 bases from J, with 10 bases in between. The CDR3 consists of 13 residues. Written as DNA, the CDR3 is TGTGCCAGCACCTCGTCTGGTGGAAACACCATATATTTT. Its translation is CASTSSGGNTIYF.

The table lists this clone with a count of one. This chain connects TRBV18 to TRBJ1-4, with a weak D call TRBD1 (5 bases). The CDR3 totals 15 residues. From germline, CDR1 is KGHSH and CDR2 LQKENI. Trimming shortened V by 3 bases and J by 2 bases, and 10 bases separated the two germline ends. The CDR3 region is CASSPSGPTNEKLFF. The DNA for the CDR3 is TGTGCCAGCTCACCGTCGGGACCTACTAATGAAAAACTGTTTTTT.

This chain links TRBV10-3 with TRBJ1-5; D not certain. Trimming shortened V by 5 bases and J by 6 bases, and 11 bases separated the two germline ends. The germline gives CDR1 ENHRY, CDR2 SYGVKD. The CDR3 consists of 13 residues. The CDR3 region has the DNA TGTGCCATCAGTTCGGACGGAGCTCAGCCCCAGCATTTT. It is translated as CAISSDGAQPQHF.

V usage is TRBV7-7 and J usage is TRBJ2-2; D is possibly TRBD2 (5 bases). The CDR3 spans 15 residues. Trimming shortened V by 2 bases and J by 3 bases, and 10 bases separated the two germline ends. Germline V lookup: CDR1 SSHAT, CDR2 FNYEAQ (reference sequence). The CDR3 is CASSLLLRDTGELFF. The CDR3 coding sequence is TGTGCCAGCAGCTTATTGCTGAGGGACACCGGGGAGCTGTTTTTT.

The chain recombines TRBV27 with TRBJ2-1, with TRBD1 matching 8 bases. Germline-derived CDR1 and CDR2 are MNHEY and SMNVEV (reference sequence). CDR3 size: 15 residues. J was trimmed by 6 bases and V by 2 bases; bases with no gene match: 6. CDR3 region: CASSLVDRGGNEQFF. The CDR3 region has the DNA TGTGCCAGCAGTTTAGTCGACAGGGGAGGCAATGAGCAGTTCTTC.

The chain combines TRBV5-4 with TRBJ2-5, with 13 bases fitting TRBD2. The CDR3 spans 16 residues. V gave up 2 bases and J gave up 4 bases; unmatched junction bases: 5. CDR1 is SGHNT, CDR2 YYREEE, per germline (reference sequence). As DNA, the CDR3 is TGTGCCAGCAGCTTTCAACTAGCGGGAGGGACAGAGACCCAGTACTTC. Protein sequence: CASSFQLAGGTETQYF.

J is TRBJ2-7 and V is TRBV3-1 (or the pseudogene TRBV3-2), with D unclear. The germline gives CDR1 LGHDT, CDR2 YNNKEL (reference sequence). Trimming removed 8 bases at V and 0 bases at J, with 5 bases between. The CDR3 is 11 amino acids. This CDR3 reads CASGGSYEQYF. The CDR3 bases are TGTGCCAGCGGCGGCTCCTACGAGCAGTACTTC.

The V and J genes are TRBV19 and TRBJ2-7; TRBD2 matches at 11 bases. This CDR3 is 16 amino acids long. The V gene end was trimmed by 2 bases and the J gene end by 2 bases; junction bases not matched to a gene: 5. Per the germline V gene, CDR1 is LNHDA and CDR2 is SQIVND (reference sequence). CDR3 loop: CASSIRTLAGAYEQYF. The CDR3 nucleotides are TGTGCCAGTAGTATAAGGACACTAGCGGGGGCCTACGAGCAGTACTTC.

With respect to this clone: The junction departs from germline at one end; a sequencing error may be responsible. V and J are TRBV5-1 and TRBJ2-1, with D perhaps TRBD1 or TRBD2 (7 bases each). This CDR3 contains 15 residues. The germline V gene encodes CDR1 SGHRS and CDR2 YFSETQ. CDR3 coding DNA: TGCGCCCGCAGGGGGGGGGACAGCCTGTCCGATGAGCAGTTCTTC. Encoded protein: CARRGGDSLSDEQFF.

As for this clone: Mismatch with germline at one junction end may stem from a read error. The rearrangement uses TRBV27 and TRBJ1-6; D is undetermined. This CDR3 region has 13 residues. Germline-derived CDR1 and CDR2 are MNHEY and SMNVEV (reference sequence). The CDR3 bases are TGTGCCAGCTGTTTAAGTAATAATTCACCCCTCCACTTT. Its protein is CASCLSNNSPLHF.

This chain joins TRBV2 and TRBJ1-2, with TRBD1 identical over 11 bases. Germline V gene sequence: CDR1 SNHLY, CDR2 FYNNEI. V lost 6 bases, J lost 2 bases, and 2 bases stayed unmatched. The CDR3 totals 14 residues. DNA of the CDR3: TGTGCCAGCAGGGGGGACAGGGGGAACTATGGCTACACCTTC. Translated, it gives CASRGDRGNYGYTF. Variable domain in full (rest from reference TRBV2 and TRBJ1-2): EPEVTQTPSHQVTQMGQEVILRCVPISNHLYFYWYRQILGQKVEFLVSFYNNEISEKSEIFDDQFSVERPDGSNFTLKIRSTKLEDSAMYFCASRGDRGNYGYTFGSGTRLTVV.

The J gene is TRBJ2-1, the V gene TRBV20-1, with D tentatively TRBD2 (6 bases). The V gene's germline CDR1 is DFQATT and CDR2 SNEGSKA (reference sequence). V dropped 3 bases and J dropped 4 bases, with 10 bases sitting between them. The CDR3 runs to 13 residues. DNA for the CDR3: TGCAGTGCTAGTGGGCGGGGTTACAATGAGCAGTTCTTC. Its translation is CSASGRGYNEQFF.

The chain has TRBV4-2 and TRBJ2-3; possible D gene TRBD1, 5 bases. The germline V gene has CDR1 LGHNA and CDR2 YNFKEQ. The ends were cut back, 2 bases at V and 2 bases at J, with 14 bases in the middle. CDR3 length: 16 amino acids. The CDR3 coding sequence is TGTGCCAGCAGCCAAACCGGTCAGGGATCCACAGATACGCAGTATTTT. Its translation: CASSQTGQGSTDTQYF.

This clone was counted at least ten times. The V and J genes are TRBV11-2 and TRBJ1-1, with unresolved D. The CDR3 extends over 14 amino acids. Germline V gene sequence: CDR1 SGHAT, CDR2 FQNNGV. The V end was cut by 1 base, the J end by 10 bases, with 16 bases between. CDR3 region: CASSLAFITSTAFF. The CDR3 DNA reads as TGTGCCAGCAGCTTAGCCTTCATAACTAGTACAGCTTTCTTT.

The rearrangement uses TRBV4-2 and TRBJ1-1; D remains ambiguous. Trimming removed 6 bases from V and 4 bases from J, with 6 bases in between. CDR3 length: 11 residues. Germline V gene lookup returns CDR1 LGHNA and CDR2 YNFKEQ. CDR3 DNA sequence: TGTGCCAGCAGAAGGGCCACTGAAGCTTTCTTT. Protein product: CASRRATEAFF.

This clone was recorded once. V and J are TRBV28 and TRBJ1-1; no clear D gene. Deletions cut 8 bases from V and 0 bases from J, with 13 bases between. The length of the CDR3 is 14 residues. Germline V lookup: CDR1 MDHEN, CDR2 SYDVKM. Here the CDR3 DNA reads TGTGCCAGCTTGGTTGGAGGAATGAACACTGAAGCTTTCTTT. Translation: CASLVGGMNTEAFF.

The V gene is TRBV18, the J gene TRBJ2-5; either TRBD1 or TRBD2 may fit D (5 bases each). Germline CDR1 KGHSH, CDR2 LQKENI. The CDR3 totals 15 residues. Trimming cost V 3 bases and J 1 base, with 12 bases left between them. CDR3 nucleotides: TGTGCCAGCTCACCCTATGGGGGTGCCCAAGAGACCCAGTACTTC. The encoded protein is CASSPYGGAQETQYF.

The V and J genes are TRBV7-2 and TRBJ2-5; D not resolved. With 2 bases removed from V and 4 bases from J, the gap between germline ends came to 8 bases. This CDR3 has 13 amino acids. In germline, CDR1 is SGHTA, CDR2 FQGNSA. This chain's CDR3 is CASSLTLGETQYF. CDR3 DNA sequence: TGTGCCAGCAGCTTAACCTTGGGAGAGACCCAGTACTTC.

A single count supports this clone. The chain is built from TRBV29-1 and TRBJ1-1, with 8 bases matching TRBD1. V lost 6 bases to trimming and J lost 4 bases; unmatched junction nucleotides: 7. Germline V CDR1 and CDR2: SQVTM, ANQGSEA. The CDR3 runs 13 residues. The CDR3 nucleotides are TGCAGCGTACGACAGGGGCTCGGCACTGAAGCTTTCTTT. Protein: CSVRQGLGTEAFF.

The chain has TRBV7-8 and TRBJ2-7; TRBD2 aligns across 12 bases. The CDR3 is made up of 15 amino acids. Germline CDR1 SGHVS, CDR2 FQNEAQ. Trimming took 6 bases from V and 2 from J; bases not matched to a gene: 5. CDR3 loop: CASRGLAGSAYEQYF. The DNA of the CDR3 is TGTGCCAGCAGAGGACTAGCGGGATCGGCCTACGAGCAGTACTTC.

This clone was recorded a few times. The rearrangement links TRBV20-1 to TRBJ1-2; 12 nucleotides match TRBD1. Trimming removed 3 bases from V and 3 bases from J; junction bases left unmatched: 2. The CDR3 sequence is 14 residues long. Per germline, CDR1 DFQATT and CDR2 SNEGSKA (reference sequence). CDR3 sequence: CSASGTGGYYGYTF. CDR3 DNA sequence: TGCAGTGCTAGTGGGACAGGGGGCTACTATGGCTACACCTTC.

The CDR3: CAWSRSGSYTGELFF. In DNA, the CDR3 is TGTGCCTGGAGCCGTAGCGGGAGCTACACCGGGGAGCTGTTTTTT. This chain uses TRBV30 with TRBJ2-2; TRBD2 matches 9 bases. V shed 3 bases and J 3 bases; nucleotides not matched to a gene: 5. The CDR3 length is 15 residues. The germline gives CDR1 GTSNPN, CDR2 SVGIG (reference sequence).

This clone has a handful of counts. V and J are TRBV13 and TRBJ2-1, with a possible D match to TRBD2 (5 bases). Trimming took off 8 bases at V and 0 bases at J, with 8 bases between the two ends. The CDR3 sequence is 13 residues long. Germline V gene lookup returns CDR1 PRHDT and CDR2 FYEKMQ (reference sequence). DNA of the CDR3: TGTGCCAGCCGAGGGAGCTCCTACAATGAGCAGTTCTTC. Residues: CASRGSSYNEQFF.

The chain carries TRBV5-1 and TRBJ2-5, with D maybe TRBD1 (5 bases). Germline CDR1 and CDR2: SGHRS and YFSETQ. V was shortened by 0 bases and J by 1 base, with 7 bases between the two germline ends. The CDR3 spans 14 residues. CDR3 sequence (DNA): TGCGCCAGCAGCTTGGGGGGCCTCCAAGAGACCCAGTACTTC. Translating it yields CASSLGGLQETQYF.

The chain is built from TRBV6-5 and TRBJ2-7; D unresolved. The CDR3 loop spans 13 amino acids. CDR1 and CDR2 from the germline V gene are MNHEY and SVGAGI. Trimming cost V 5 bases and J 4 bases, with 12 bases left between them. The CDR3 loop is CASSPKPSYEQYF. The CDR3 region has the DNA TGTGCCAGCAGTCCAAAGCCCTCGTACGAGCAGTACTTC.

This clone was found once. This chain connects TRBV29-1 to TRBJ2-5; 7 bases line up with TRBD2. The CDR3 contains 14 residues. The V and J ends lost 4 bases and 2 bases, in that order; junction bases with no gene match: 7. Germline values: CDR1 SQVTM, CDR2 ANQGSEA. For the CDR3, the DNA is TGCAGCGTTGCGCAATTGGGACTACAAGAGACCCAGTACTTC. It translates to CSVAQLGLQETQYF.

The chain is built from TRBV19 and TRBJ1-2, with a weak D call TRBD1 (6 bases). Germline loops: CDR1 LNHDA, CDR2 SQIVND (reference sequence). The CDR3 totals 14 residues. V dropped 7 bases and J dropped 0 bases, with 12 bases sitting between them. The CDR3 bases are TGTGCCAGTACGGAGACAGGCTCTAACTATGGCTACACCTTC. Translating it yields CASTETGSNYGYTF.